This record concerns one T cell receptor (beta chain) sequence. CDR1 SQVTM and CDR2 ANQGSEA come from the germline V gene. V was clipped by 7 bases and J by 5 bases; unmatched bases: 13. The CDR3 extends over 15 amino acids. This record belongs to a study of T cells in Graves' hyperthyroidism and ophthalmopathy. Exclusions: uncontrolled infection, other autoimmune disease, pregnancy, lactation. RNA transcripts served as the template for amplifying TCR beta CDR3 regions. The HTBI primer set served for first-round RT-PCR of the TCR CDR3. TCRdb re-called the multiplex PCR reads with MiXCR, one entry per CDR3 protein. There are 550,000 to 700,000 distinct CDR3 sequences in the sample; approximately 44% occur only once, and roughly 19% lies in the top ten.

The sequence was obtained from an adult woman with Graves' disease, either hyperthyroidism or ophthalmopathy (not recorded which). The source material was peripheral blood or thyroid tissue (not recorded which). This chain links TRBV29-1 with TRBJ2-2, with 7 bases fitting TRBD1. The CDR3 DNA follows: TGCAGCGCCTCGGGGACAGTCAGGGAGACCGGGGAGCTGTTTTTT. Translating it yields CSASGTVRETGELFF.